The 4 T cell receptor beta chains reported below all come from one sample, sequenced in a study of shared clonotypes between healthy human individuals. TCRdb's table, derived via immunoSEQ multiplex PCR, lists solely in-frame clones and lacks some. The repertoire holds approximately 2.4 million clones, with 95% as singletons. The specimen was naive CD4+ T cells sorted from blood. Sample subset: CD45RA+ positively selected. Receptors originate from a man in his late teens or twenties in good health.

This chain links TRBV10-3 with TRBJ1-1; 8 bases are shared with TRBD1. Unmatched junction bases numbered 5, after V lost 4 bases and J lost 4 bases. Germline CDR1 ENHRY, CDR2 SYGVKD. CDR3 length: 14 amino acids. The CDR3 DNA follows: TGTGCCATCAGTGTGGACAGGGAATCCACTGAAGCTTTCTTT. Translated: CAISVDRESTEAFF.

This chain joins TRBV25-1 and TRBJ2-7; 9 bases map to TRBD1. J was trimmed by 3 bases and V by 3 bases; bases with no gene match: 6. CDR3 length: 15 amino acids. Germline values: CDR1 MGHDK, CDR2 SYGVNS. CDR3 coding DNA: TGTGCCAGCAGTGATTTAGGGACAGGGAACTACGAGCAGTACTTC. Translation gives CASSDLGTGNYEQYF.

This chain connects TRBV5-1 to TRBJ2-7; D perhaps matches TRBD2 (6 bases). The CDR3 has 16 residues. Germline CDR1 is SGHRS and CDR2 is YFSETQ. The V and J ends lost 0 bases and 5 bases respectively, with 18 bases between them. The CDR3 is CASSLVAGGGSNEQYF. The CDR3 nucleotides are TGCGCCAGCAGCTTGGTCGCAGGAGGAGGGTCCAACGAGCAGTACTTC.

The J gene is TRBJ2-7, the V gene TRBV28; the D gene is possibly TRBD1 (6 bases). The germline CDR1 and CDR2 sequences are MDHEN and SYDVKM. The V end lost 6 bases, the J end lost 2 bases, and 14 bases lay between the germline ends. This CDR3 contains 14 residues. CDR3 residues: CASSLQGQPYEQYF. The CDR3 DNA follows: TGTGCCAGCAGCCTCCAGGGGCAACCCTACGAGCAGTACTTC.